This T cell receptor beta chain was captured in a study of blood T cell repertoires in COVID-19. On the study more broadly: Acute and convalescent COVID-19 specimens originated in the United States, Italy and Spain. PBMCs, B-cell-depleted T cells, or T cells were the source of the cDNA or gDNA that made up the material.

In its sample, this clone was seen once. Sequencing was performed with immunoSEQ multiplex PCR; in TCRdb, only in-frame clones are kept and a portion is missing. This sample carries roughly 200,000 clones, more than 80% of them seen once, and the ten largest clones take 0.45% to 0.65%. Trimming pared 7 bases from V and 0 bases from J, leaving 6 bases between. The CDR3 spans 11 residues. Germline-derived CDR1 and CDR2 are GTSNPN and SVGIG (reference sequence). This sequence originates from a man aged 45 to 65 with acute or convalescent COVID-19. This chain uses TRBV30 with TRBJ1-1, with unresolved D. Sequencing was done on a sample of peripheral blood. CDR3 sequence reads: CASTVNTEAFF. DNA of the CDR3: TGTGCCTCCACAGTGAACACTGAAGCTTTCTTT. The whole variable domain, remainder taken from reference TRBV30 and TRBJ1-1, is SQTIHQWPATLVQPVGSPLSLECTVEGTSNPNLYWYRQAAGRGLQLLFYSVGIGQISSEVPQNLSASRPQDRQFILSSKKLLLSDSGFYLCASTVNTEAFFGQGTRLTVV.